This T cell receptor beta chain was identified during a study of blood T cell repertoires in COVID-19. The CDR3 totals 15 residues. CDR1 and CDR2 from the germline V gene are LGHDT and YNNKEL (reference sequence). The V end was cut by 3 bases, the J end by 3 bases, with 15 bases between. Measured with immunoSEQ multiplex PCR; TCRdb has only the in-frame clones, and not every one. The sample has about 240,000 clones, 70% to 90% seen once. The material sequenced was PBMCs or T cells enriched from blood (not recorded which). The receptor was isolated from a woman aged 40 to 50 with acute COVID-19. The J gene is TRBJ2-7, the V gene TRBV3-1 (or the pseudogene TRBV3-2); D is possibly TRBD1 (6 bases). The CDR3 here is CASSQRTEGYYEQYF. CDR3 nucleotide sequence: TGTGCCAGCAGCCAGCGGACAGAGGGCTACTACGAGCAGTACTTC.